This T cell receptor beta chain was sequenced during a study of brain metastases from non-small cell lung cancer. Study-level findings and limits: T-cell infiltration was lower in brain metastases than primaries (P < 0.001).

Remarks on this clone: Its antigen is not identified.

The table came from immunoSEQ multiplex PCR; TCRdb's copy has only in-frame clones and leaves some out. The sample contains roughly 130 clones, approximately 94% of which appear only once. From germline, CDR1 is MGHRA and CDR2 YSYEKL. The V gene end was trimmed by 1 base and the J gene end by 4 bases; junction bases not matched to a gene: 4. The CDR3 sequence is 15 residues long. The chain links TRBV4-1 to TRBJ2-1; 7 positions match TRBD1. Specimen: tissue from a brain metastasis. The TCR originated in a donor aged 40 or over with non-small cell lung cancer. The DNA for the CDR3 is TGCGCCAGCAGCCAAGTACAGGGGAGATACAATGAGCAGTTCTTC. Protein sequence: CASSQVQGRYNEQFF.